This TCR beta chain was found in a study of cytomegalovirus exposure and HLA in healthy donors. Broader study findings: Some highly shared sequence variants likely arose as a pipeline artifact.

Both 60 Vbeta primers and 13 Jbeta primers went into the PCR. Produced via immunoSEQ multiplex PCR; TCRdb's table is partial and in-frame only. Of roughly 66,000 clones in the sample, around 82% were seen once. The CDR3 has 15 residues. Germline V CDR1 and CDR2: SSHAT, FNYEAQ (reference sequence). Of note for this clone: The antigen remains unidentified. Germline and junction disagree at one end, which may indicate a read error.

This TCR derives from a man younger than 35 in good health and CMV-seropositive. Material: PBMCs. The rearrangement uses TRBV7-7 and TRBJ2-2; 8 bases align to TRBD1. In DNA form, the CDR3 reads TGTGCTAGCAGCTCCGGGACAGGGAACACCGGGGAGCTGTTTTTT. Residues: CASSSGTGNTGELFF.